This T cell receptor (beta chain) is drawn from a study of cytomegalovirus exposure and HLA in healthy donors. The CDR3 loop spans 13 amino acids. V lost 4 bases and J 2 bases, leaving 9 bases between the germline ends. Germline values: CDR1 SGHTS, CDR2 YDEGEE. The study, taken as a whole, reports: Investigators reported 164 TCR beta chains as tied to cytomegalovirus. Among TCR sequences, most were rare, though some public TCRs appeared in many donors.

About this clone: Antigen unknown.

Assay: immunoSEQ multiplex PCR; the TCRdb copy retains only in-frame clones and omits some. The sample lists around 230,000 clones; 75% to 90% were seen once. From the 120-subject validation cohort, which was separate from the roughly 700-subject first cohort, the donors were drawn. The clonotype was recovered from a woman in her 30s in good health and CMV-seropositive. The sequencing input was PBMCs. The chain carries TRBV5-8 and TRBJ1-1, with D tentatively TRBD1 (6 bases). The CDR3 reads CASSPGVNTEAFF. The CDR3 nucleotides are TGTGCCAGCAGCCCAGGGGTCAACACTGAAGCTTTCTTT.